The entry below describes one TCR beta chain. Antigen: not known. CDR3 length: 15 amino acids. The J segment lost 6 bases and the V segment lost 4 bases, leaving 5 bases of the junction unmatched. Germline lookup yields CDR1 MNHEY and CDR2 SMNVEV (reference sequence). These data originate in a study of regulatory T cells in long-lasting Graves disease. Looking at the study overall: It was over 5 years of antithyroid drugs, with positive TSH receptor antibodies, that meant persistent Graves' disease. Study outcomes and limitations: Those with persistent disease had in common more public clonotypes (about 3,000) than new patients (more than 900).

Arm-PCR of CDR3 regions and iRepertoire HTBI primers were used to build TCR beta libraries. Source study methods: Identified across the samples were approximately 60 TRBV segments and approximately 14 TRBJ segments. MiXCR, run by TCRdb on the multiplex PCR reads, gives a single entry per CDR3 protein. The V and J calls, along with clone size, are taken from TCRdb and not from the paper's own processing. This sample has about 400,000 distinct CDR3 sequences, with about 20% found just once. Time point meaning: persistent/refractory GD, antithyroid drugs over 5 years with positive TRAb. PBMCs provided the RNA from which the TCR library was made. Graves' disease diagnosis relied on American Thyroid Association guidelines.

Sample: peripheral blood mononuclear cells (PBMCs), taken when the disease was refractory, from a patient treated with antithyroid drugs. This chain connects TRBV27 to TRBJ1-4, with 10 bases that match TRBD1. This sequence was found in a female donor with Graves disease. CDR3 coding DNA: TGTGCCAGCAGTTCCACGACAGGGGGCTATGAAAAACTGTTTTTT. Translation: CASSSTTGGYEKLFF.